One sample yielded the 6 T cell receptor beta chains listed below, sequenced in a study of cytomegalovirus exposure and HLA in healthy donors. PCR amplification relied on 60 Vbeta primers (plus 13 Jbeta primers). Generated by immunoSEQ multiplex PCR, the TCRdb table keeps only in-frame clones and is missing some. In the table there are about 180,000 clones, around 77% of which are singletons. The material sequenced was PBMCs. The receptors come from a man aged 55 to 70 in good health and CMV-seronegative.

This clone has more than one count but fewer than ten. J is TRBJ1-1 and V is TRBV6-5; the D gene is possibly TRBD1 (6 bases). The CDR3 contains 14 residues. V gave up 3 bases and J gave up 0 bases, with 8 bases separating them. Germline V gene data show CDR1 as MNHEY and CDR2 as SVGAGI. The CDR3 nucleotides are TGTGCCAGCAGTTATACAGGGATGAACACTGAAGCTTTCTTT. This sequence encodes CASSYTGMNTEAFF.

The CDR3 loop is CSAPQGEKLFF. The CDR3 nucleotides are TGCAGTGCTCCCCAGGGGGAAAAACTGTTTTTT. This rearrangement joins TRBV20-1 to TRBJ1-4; possible D gene TRBD1, 6 bases. Trimming cost V 5 bases and J 8 bases, with 9 bases left between them. CDR3 length: 11 residues. From germline, CDR1 is DFQATT and CDR2 SNEGSKA (reference sequence).

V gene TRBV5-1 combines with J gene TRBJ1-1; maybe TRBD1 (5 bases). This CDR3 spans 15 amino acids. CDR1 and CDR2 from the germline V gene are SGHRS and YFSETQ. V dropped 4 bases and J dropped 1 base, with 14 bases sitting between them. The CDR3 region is CASSLVGASNTEAFF. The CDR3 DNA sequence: TGCGCCAGCAGCCTGGTAGGGGCGTCGAACACTGAAGCTTTCTTT.

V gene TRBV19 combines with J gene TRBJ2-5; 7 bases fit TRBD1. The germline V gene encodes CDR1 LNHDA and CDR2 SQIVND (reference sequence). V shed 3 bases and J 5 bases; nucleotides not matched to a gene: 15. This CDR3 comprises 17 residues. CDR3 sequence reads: CASSMKGAGLSVETQYF. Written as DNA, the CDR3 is TGTGCCAGTAGTATGAAGGGGGCTGGACTGAGTGTTGAGACCCAGTACTTC.

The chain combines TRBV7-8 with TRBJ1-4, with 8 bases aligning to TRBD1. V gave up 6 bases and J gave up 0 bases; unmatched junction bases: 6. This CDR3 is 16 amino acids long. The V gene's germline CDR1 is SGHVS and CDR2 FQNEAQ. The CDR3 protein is CASRRGQGATNEKLFF. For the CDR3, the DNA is TGTGCCAGCAGAAGAGGACAGGGCGCAACTAATGAAAAACTGTTTTTT.

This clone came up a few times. For the CDR3, the DNA is TGCGCCAGCAGCTTGGAGGGGACAGGGGGCTATGGCTACACCTTC. It encodes CASSLEGTGGYGYTF. The V call is TRBV5-1, the J call TRBJ1-2, with TRBD1 matching over 11 bases. The CDR3 consists of 15 residues. Trimming took 0 bases from V and 4 from J; bases not matched to a gene: 2. CDR1 is SGHRS and CDR2 is YFSETQ in the germline V gene.